The 12 T cell receptor beta chains reported below all come from one sample, sequenced in a study of blood T cell repertoires in COVID-19. Profiled with immunoSEQ multiplex PCR; TCRdb holds only in-frame clones, not every one. The repertoire holds around 250,000 clones, with about 82% as singletons. Sample: peripheral blood. These receptors all stem from an elderly woman with COVID-19, enrolled during active disease.

This clone was counted only a few times. This chain links TRBV7-2 with TRBJ2-7; D is possibly TRBD2 (5 bases). The germline gives CDR1 SGHTA, CDR2 FQGNSA. Trimming cost V 5 bases and J 3 bases, with 20 bases left between them. The CDR3 is 16 residues long. In nucleotides, the CDR3 is TGTGCCAGCAGCCCACCCCCCGAGCGGTTCTACTACGAGCAGTACGTC. Its protein is CASSPPPERFYYEQYV.

This clone was found once. The chain couples TRBV11-2 to TRBJ2-5; no clear D gene. The CDR3 loop spans 11 amino acids. Trimming stripped 5 bases from V and 4 bases from J, with 5 bases between. Germline lookup yields CDR1 SGHAT and CDR2 FQNNGV. The CDR3 nucleotides read TGTGCCAGCAGCCCGCGAGAGACCCAGTACTTC. Amino acid sequence: CASSPRETQYF.

A remark on this clone: Additional DNA sequences in this sample encode the identical CDR3. The rearrangement joins TRBV3-1 (or the pseudogene TRBV3-2) to TRBJ1-5; weak D call: TRBD1 (5 bases). V lost 3 bases and J 5 bases, leaving 8 bases between the germline ends. Per the germline V gene, CDR1 is LGHDT and CDR2 is YNNKEL (reference sequence). The CDR3 totals 13 residues. CDR3: CASSQGGDQPQHF. The CDR3 DNA reads as TGTGCCAGCAGCCAGGGAGGGGATCAGCCCCAGCATTTT.

The chain links TRBV9 to TRBJ1-2; TRBD1 agrees at 7 bases. Looked up from germline, CDR1 is SGDLS and CDR2 is YYNGEE. The V gene end was trimmed by 1 base and the J gene end by 1 base; junction bases not matched to a gene: 7. CDR3 length equals 16 residues. The CDR3 sequence is CASSVTWDSHNYGYTF. CDR3 sequence (DNA): TGTGCCAGCAGCGTAACATGGGACAGCCATAACTATGGCTACACCTTC.

The chain employs TRBV2 and TRBJ2-7; D perhaps matches TRBD1 (5 bases). Germline lookup yields CDR1 SNHLY and CDR2 FYNNEI. The V gene lost 8 bases and the J gene lost 5 bases, with 10 bases spanning the gap. CDR3 length: 11 amino acids. The CDR3 reads CASAGLNEQYF. The CDR3 DNA follows: TGTGCCAGCGCAGGGTTAAACGAGCAGTACTTC.

The chain combines TRBV5-8 with TRBJ1-1; 7 bases agree with TRBD1. Trimming took 4 bases from V and 1 from J; bases not matched to a gene: 7. The CDR3 runs to 15 residues. CDR1 and CDR2 from the germline V gene are SGHTS and YDEGEE. The CDR3 DNA reads TGTGCCAGCAGCCGTACAGGGGAAAGGAACACTGAAGCTTTCTTT. Encoded protein: CASSRTGERNTEAFF.

The CDR3 nucleotides read TGTGCCAGCAGTCCAGGGATCGGGGAGCTGTTTTTT. It is translated as CASSPGIGELFF. The chain uses TRBV12-3 or TRBV12-4 and TRBJ2-2; the D gene is possibly TRBD1 (5 bases). This CDR3 is 12 amino acids long. V was trimmed by 5 bases and J by 7 bases, leaving 8 bases between them.

The chain is built from TRBV19 and TRBJ1-2, with 10 bases fitting TRBD1. From germline, CDR1 is LNHDA and CDR2 SQIVND (reference sequence). After removal of 4 bases from V and 4 bases from J, the junction contained 3 bases not matched to a gene. The CDR3 sequence is 14 residues long. The CDR3 region is CASSTRTGGYGYTF. Here the CDR3 DNA reads TGTGCCAGTAGTACCCGGACAGGGGGCTATGGCTACACCTTC.

The chain couples TRBV6-2 or TRBV6-3 to TRBJ2-5; unclear D gene. V was shortened by 6 bases and J by 4 bases, with 18 bases between the two germline ends. Germline V gene data show CDR1 as MNHEY and CDR2 as SVGEGT. The length of the CDR3 is 15 residues. CDR3 sequence: CASSSIDLGGETQYF. In nucleotides, the CDR3 is TGTGCCAGCAGCTCGATAGACTTGGGTGGAGAGACCCAGTACTTC.

This sequence joins TRBV3-1 (or the pseudogene TRBV3-2) and TRBJ1-1; possible D gene TRBD1, 5 bases. Germline V CDR1 and CDR2: LGHDT, YNNKEL (reference sequence). Trimming removed 1 base at V and 1 base at J, with 7 bases between. The CDR3 is 14 amino acids. The CDR3: CASSQVGQNTEAFF. CDR3 in DNA: TGTGCCAGCAGCCAAGTTGGACAGAACACTGAAGCTTTCTTT.

This clone was counted only a few times. This chain connects TRBV7-9 to TRBJ1-1, with D possibly being TRBD1 (5 bases). CDR3 length: 14 residues. CDR1 is SEHNR and CDR2 is FQNEAQ in the germline V gene (reference sequence). Trimming shortened V by 6 bases and J by 1 base, and 12 bases separated the two germline ends. CDR3 sequence reads: CASRFTTENTEAFF. The CDR3 DNA sequence: TGTGCCAGCAGATTCACGACAGAGAACACTGAAGCTTTCTTT.

This clone appeared a single time. This chain connects TRBV9 to TRBJ1-3; weak D call: TRBD1 (5 bases). Between the trimmed V and J ends, which lost 6 bases and 2 bases, there was a span of 12 bases. The CDR3 sequence is 14 residues long. The germline CDR1 and CDR2 sequences are SGDLS and YYNGEE. The CDR3 region has the DNA TGTGCCAGCAAGAAGGACACAACTGGAAACACCATATATTTT. Protein: CASKKDTTGNTIYF. The variable domain in full, completed from reference TRBV9 and TRBJ1-3, reads DSGVTQTPKHLITATGQRVTLRCSPRSGDLSVYWYQQSLDQGLQFLIQYYNGEERAKGNILERFSAQQFPDLHSELNLSSLELGDSALYFCASKKDTTGNTIYFGEGSWLTVV.